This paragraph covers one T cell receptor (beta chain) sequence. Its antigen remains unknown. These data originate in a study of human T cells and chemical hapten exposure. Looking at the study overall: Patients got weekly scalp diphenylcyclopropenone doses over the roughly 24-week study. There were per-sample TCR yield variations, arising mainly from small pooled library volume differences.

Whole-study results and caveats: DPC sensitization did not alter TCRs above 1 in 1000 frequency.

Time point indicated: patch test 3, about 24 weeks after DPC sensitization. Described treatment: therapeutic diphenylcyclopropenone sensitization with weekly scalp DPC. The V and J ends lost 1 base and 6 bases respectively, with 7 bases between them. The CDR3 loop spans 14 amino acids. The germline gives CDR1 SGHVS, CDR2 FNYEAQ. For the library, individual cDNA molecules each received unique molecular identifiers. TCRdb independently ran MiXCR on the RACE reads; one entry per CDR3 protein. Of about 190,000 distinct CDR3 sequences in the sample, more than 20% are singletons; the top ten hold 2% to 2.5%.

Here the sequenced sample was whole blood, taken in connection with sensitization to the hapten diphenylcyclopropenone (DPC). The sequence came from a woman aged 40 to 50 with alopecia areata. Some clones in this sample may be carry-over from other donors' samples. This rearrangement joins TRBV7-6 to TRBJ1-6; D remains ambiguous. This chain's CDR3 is CASSLGRSNSPLHF. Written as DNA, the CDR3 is TGTGCCAGCAGCTTAGGAAGGAGTAATTCACCCCTCCACTTT.